This T cell receptor beta chain was observed in a study of T cells in localized non-small cell lung cancer. This clone rates as medium-sized. The antigen remains undetermined. Assay: immunoSEQ multiplex PCR; the TCRdb copy retains only in-frame clones and omits some. The sample yields over a thousand clones, roughly 28% seen once. The CDR3 totals 17 residues. With V trimmed by 6 bases and J by 5 bases, 16 bases remained unmatched. From germline, CDR1 is MNHGY and CDR2 SAAAGT. Samples of adjacent lung lacking atypia were obtained no closer than 2 cm to the tumor margin. Study observations and caveats: Longer overall survival accompanied higher blood T cell density. Heterogeneity is still possible, as just one tumor region was sequenced. Appearances in adjacent lung were noted for a median roughly 58 of the top 100 tumor clones.

This clonotype was obtained from a male donor aged 60 or older with stage II lung adenocarcinoma. The starting material was normal lung tissue next to the tumor, obtained before any cancer treatment. The chain joins TRBV6-8 to TRBJ2-5; 9 bases are shared with TRBD2. The CDR3 nucleotides read TGTGCCAGCAGCCAAGGGGTCGCGGGGGGGCTATGGGAGACCCAGTACTTC. Translating it yields CASSQGVAGGLWETQYF.